These 10 T cell receptor beta chains originate from one sample sequenced in a study of cytomegalovirus exposure and HLA in healthy donors. Assay: immunoSEQ multiplex PCR; the TCRdb copy retains only in-frame clones and omits some. Found here are about 120,000 clones, 88% of them singletons; the top ten hold around 6%. Sequencing was carried out using PBMCs. All receptors derive from a young woman in good health and CMV-seropositive.

CDR3 sequence: CASSLTREVTEAFF. In DNA form, the CDR3 reads TGTGCCAGCAGCTTAACGAGGGAGGTCACTGAAGCTTTCTTT. J is TRBJ1-1 and V is TRBV7-9; D is uncertain. V was cut by 2 bases and J by 4 bases, with 11 bases left in between. CDR1 is SEHNR, CDR2 FQNEAQ, per germline (reference sequence). The CDR3 has 14 amino acids. Full variable domain (outside the CDR3, taken from reference TRBV7-9 and TRBJ1-1): DTGVSQNPRHKITKRGQNVTFRCDPISEHNRLYWYRQTLGQGPEFLTYFQNEAQLEKSRLLSDRFSAERPKGSFSTLEIQRTEQGDSAMYLCASSLTREVTEAFFGQGTRLTVV.

This clone came up once. This chain connects TRBV19 to TRBJ1-2; D remains ambiguous. V lost 6 bases to trimming and J lost 8 bases, with 16 bases between them. CDR1 LNHDA and CDR2 SQIVND come from the germline V gene (reference sequence). The CDR3 is 13 amino acids. Here the CDR3 DNA reads TGTGCCAGTAGCACAAAGTCCCCGGGAGGCTACACCTTC. It yields the protein CASSTKSPGGYTF.

This chain links TRBV9 with TRBJ2-3, with 12 bases lining up with TRBD2. The J segment lost 5 bases and the V segment lost 4 bases, leaving 11 bases of the junction unmatched. This CDR3 region has 17 residues. Germline V gene sequence: CDR1 SGDLS, CDR2 YYNGEE. CDR3 DNA sequence: TGTGCCAGCAGCTCACCTAGCGGGGGGGCGTCCGGAGATACGCAGTATTTT. Translated, it gives CASSSPSGGASGDTQYF.

This clone was picked up one time. This sequence joins TRBV9 and TRBJ2-6, with D possibly TRBD2 on 5 matching bases. The V end was cut by 1 base, the J end by 1 base, with 6 bases between. The length of the CDR3 is 15 residues. Germline-derived CDR1 and CDR2 are SGDLS and YYNGEE. The CDR3 DNA reads TGTGCCAGCAGCGTACGGGGTTCTGGGGCCAACGTCCTGACTTTC. This translates into CASSVRGSGANVLTF.

The chain couples TRBV9 to TRBJ1-2; 8 bases fit TRBD1. The CDR3 consists of 17 residues. Germline CDR1 and CDR2: SGDLS and YYNGEE. V lost 0 bases to trimming and J lost 5 bases; unmatched junction nucleotides: 12. DNA for the CDR3: TGTGCCAGCAGCGTAGGTAGTCCGGCAGGGGGCGCTTATGGCTACACCTTC. This codes for CASSVGSPAGGAYGYTF.

V gene TRBV5-1 combines with J gene TRBJ2-6; 7 nucleotides align to TRBD1. CDR1 SGHRS and CDR2 YFSETQ come from the germline V gene. The CDR3 is made up of 16 amino acids. V shed 3 bases, J shed 1 base, and the junction held 4 bases outside the gene matches. CDR3 bases: TGCGCCAGCAGCTCAAGGGGGCAATCTGGGGCCAACGTCCTGACTTTC. This gives the protein CASSSRGQSGANVLTF.

The chain couples TRBV7-6 to TRBJ1-3; possibly TRBD1 for D (6 bases). The CDR3 runs to 14 residues. The V gene's germline CDR1 is SGHVS and CDR2 FNYEAQ. Trimming removed 4 bases at V and 2 bases at J, with 9 bases between. Here the CDR3 DNA reads TGTGCCAGCAGCTCGAACAGGGCTGGAAACACCATATATTTT. Encoded protein: CASSSNRAGNTIYF.

The genes are TRBV7-9 and TRBJ1-6; D is perhaps TRBD1 (6 bases). Germline V lookup: CDR1 SEHNR, CDR2 FQNEAQ (reference sequence). The CDR3 is 14 residues long. Trimming shortened V by 5 bases and J by 9 bases, and 14 bases separated the two germline ends. CDR3 in amino acids: CASSPTGIGSPLHF. The CDR3 region has the DNA TGTGCCAGCAGCCCTACAGGGATTGGTTCACCCCTCCACTTT.

The chain joins TRBV9 to TRBJ2-5; TRBD1 is a possible D gene (6 bases). V was trimmed by 1 base and J by 2 bases, leaving 9 bases between them. Germline loops: CDR1 SGDLS, CDR2 YYNGEE. This CDR3 contains 14 residues. The CDR3 DNA reads TGTGCCAGCAGCGTATCAAGGGGGCAAGAGACCCAGTACTTC. It yields the protein CASSVSRGQETQYF.

The chain carries TRBV11-2 and TRBJ2-3; 9 nucleotides agree with TRBD1. Germline CDR1 reads SGHAT; CDR2 reads FQNNGV. This CDR3 spans 16 amino acids. After removal of 5 bases from V and 3 bases from J, the junction contained 9 bases not matched to a gene. CDR3 DNA: TGTGCCAGCAGCACCGGGACAGGGATTTCAACAGATACGCAGTATTTT. This gives the protein CASSTGTGISTDTQYF.